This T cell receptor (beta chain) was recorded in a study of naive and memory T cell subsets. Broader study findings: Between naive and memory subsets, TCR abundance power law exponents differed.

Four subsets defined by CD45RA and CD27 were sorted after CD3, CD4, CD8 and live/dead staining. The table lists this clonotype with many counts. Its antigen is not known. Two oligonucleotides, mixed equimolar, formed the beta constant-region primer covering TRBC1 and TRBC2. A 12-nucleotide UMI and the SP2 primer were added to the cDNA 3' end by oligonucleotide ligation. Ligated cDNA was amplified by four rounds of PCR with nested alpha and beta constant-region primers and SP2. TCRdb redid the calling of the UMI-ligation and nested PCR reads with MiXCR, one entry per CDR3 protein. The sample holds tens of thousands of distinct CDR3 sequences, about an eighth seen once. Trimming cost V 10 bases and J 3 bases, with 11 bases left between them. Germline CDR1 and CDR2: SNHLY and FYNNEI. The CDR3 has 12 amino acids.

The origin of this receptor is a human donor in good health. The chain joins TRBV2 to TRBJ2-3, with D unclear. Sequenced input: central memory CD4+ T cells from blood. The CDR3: CATNSRTDTQYF. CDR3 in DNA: TGTGCCACCAATAGCCGGACAGATACGCAGTATTTT.